This T cell receptor (beta chain) comes out of a study of shared clonotypes between healthy human individuals. General observations from the study: How much donors shared clonotypes was expected to be affected by sequencing depth.

Unsorted PBMCs provided DNA that was sequenced on ten immunoSEQ deep assay plates. Assay: immunoSEQ multiplex PCR; the TCRdb copy retains only in-frame clones and omits some. The table records hundreds of thousands of clones, roughly 77% of them present only once. A word on this clone: Its antigen is as yet unknown.

Free of recent acute infections or vaccinations, the donors were healthy HIV-negative adults. Tens of millions of PBMCs went into genomic DNA for unsorted samples. This CDR3 comprises 16 residues. The junction had 12 bases not matched to a gene; V was cut back by 3 bases and J by 6 bases. From germline, CDR1 is MDHEN and CDR2 SYDVKM. The sequence was collected from a woman aged 40-49 years in good health. Some clones in this sample may be carry-over from other donors' samples. V is TRBV28 and J is TRBJ2-7, with 9 bases fitting TRBD1. Specimen: PBMCs. The CDR3, as DNA: TGTGCCAGCAGTTTTAGAAAACAGGGGGCAGCGGGCGAGCAGTACTTC. This encodes CASSFRKQGAAGEQYF.